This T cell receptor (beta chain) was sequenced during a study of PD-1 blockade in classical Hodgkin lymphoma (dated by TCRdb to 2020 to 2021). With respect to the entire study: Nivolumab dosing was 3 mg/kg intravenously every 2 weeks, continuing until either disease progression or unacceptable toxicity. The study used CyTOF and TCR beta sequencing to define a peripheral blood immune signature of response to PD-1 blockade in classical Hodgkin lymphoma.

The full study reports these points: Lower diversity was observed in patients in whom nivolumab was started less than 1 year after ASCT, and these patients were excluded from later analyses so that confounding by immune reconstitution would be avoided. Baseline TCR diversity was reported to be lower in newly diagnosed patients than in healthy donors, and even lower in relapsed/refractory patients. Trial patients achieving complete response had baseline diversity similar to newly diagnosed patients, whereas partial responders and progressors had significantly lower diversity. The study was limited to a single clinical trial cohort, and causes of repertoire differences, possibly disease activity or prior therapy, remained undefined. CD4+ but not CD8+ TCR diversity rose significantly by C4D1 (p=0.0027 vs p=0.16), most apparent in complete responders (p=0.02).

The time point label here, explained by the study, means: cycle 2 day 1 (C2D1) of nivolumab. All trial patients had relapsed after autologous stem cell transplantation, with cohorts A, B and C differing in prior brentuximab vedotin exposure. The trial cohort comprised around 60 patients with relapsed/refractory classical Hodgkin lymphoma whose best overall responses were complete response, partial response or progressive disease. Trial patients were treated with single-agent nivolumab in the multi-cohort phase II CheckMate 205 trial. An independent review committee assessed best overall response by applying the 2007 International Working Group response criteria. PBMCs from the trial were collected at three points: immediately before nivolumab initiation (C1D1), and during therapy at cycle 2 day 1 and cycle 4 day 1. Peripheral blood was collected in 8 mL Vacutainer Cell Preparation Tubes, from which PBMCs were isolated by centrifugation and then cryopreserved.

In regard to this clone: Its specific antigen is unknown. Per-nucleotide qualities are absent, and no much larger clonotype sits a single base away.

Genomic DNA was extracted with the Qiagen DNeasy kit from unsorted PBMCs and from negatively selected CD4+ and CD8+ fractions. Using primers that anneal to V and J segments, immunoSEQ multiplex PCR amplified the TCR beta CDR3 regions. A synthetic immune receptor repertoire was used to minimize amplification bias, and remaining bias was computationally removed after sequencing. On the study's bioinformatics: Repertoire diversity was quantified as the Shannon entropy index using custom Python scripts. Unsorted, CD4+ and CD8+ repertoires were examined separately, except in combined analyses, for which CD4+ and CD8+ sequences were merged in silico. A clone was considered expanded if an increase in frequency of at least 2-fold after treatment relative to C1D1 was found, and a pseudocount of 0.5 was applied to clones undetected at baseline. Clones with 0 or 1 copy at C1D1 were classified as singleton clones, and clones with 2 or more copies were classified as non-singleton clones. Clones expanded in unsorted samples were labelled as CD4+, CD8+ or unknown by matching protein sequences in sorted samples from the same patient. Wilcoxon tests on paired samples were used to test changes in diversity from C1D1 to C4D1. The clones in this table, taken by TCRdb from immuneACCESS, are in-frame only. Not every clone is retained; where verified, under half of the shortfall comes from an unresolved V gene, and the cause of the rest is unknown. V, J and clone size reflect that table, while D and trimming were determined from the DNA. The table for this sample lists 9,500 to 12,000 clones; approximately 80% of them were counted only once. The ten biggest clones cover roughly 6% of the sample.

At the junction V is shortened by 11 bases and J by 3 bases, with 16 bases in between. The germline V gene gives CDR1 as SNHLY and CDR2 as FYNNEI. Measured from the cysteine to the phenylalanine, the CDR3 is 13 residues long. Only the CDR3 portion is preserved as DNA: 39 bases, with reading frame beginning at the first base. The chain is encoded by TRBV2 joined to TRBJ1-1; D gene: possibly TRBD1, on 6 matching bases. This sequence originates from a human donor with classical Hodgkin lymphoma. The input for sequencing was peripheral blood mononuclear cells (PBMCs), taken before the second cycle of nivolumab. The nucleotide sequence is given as TGTGCCTGCCGAGGGGACACAGACACTGAAGCTTTCTTT. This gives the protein CACRGDTDTEAFF.